This T cell receptor beta chain derives from a study of blood T cells in healthy people across ages. Alongside a J-beta primer mix, a sample-barcoded 5' primer served in a second PCR lasting roughly 7 to 11 cycles. TCRdb reprocessed the 5' RACE reads with MiXCR, giving one entry per CDR3 protein. Counted here are around 650,000 distinct CDR3 sequences, around 32% occurring once; the ten biggest clones make up 15% to 19%. This clonotype was observed many times. The CDR3 runs to 15 residues. V shed 0 bases and J shed 4 bases, with 12 bases lying between them. Germline CDR1 is LGHNA and CDR2 is YSLEER. Per-sample yields of isolated PBMCs were at least 6 million.

This chain links TRBV4-3 with TRBJ1-2; D perhaps matches TRBD1 (5 bases). The TCR was taken from a woman older than 75 in good health. Sequencing input: blood. CDR3 protein: CASSQENAGGYGYTF. The CDR3 DNA reads TGCGCCAGCAGCCAAGAGAACGCGGGGGGCTATGGCTACACCTTC.